This entry lists 28 T cell receptor beta chains sequenced from one sample in a study of shared clonotypes between healthy human individuals. Measured with immunoSEQ multiplex PCR; TCRdb has only the in-frame clones, and not every one. The profile covers some 300,000 clones, with 73% appearing a single time and roughly 10% taken by the ten largest. Material for sequencing was memory CD4+ T cells sorted from blood. Indicated subset: CD45RA-negative fraction. These receptor sequences come from a young man in good health.

This chain connects TRBV11-3 to TRBJ2-2; D tentatively reads TRBD1 or TRBD2 (5 bases each). This CDR3 comprises 17 residues. The V gene's germline CDR1 is SGHNT and CDR2 YENEEA. V shed 4 bases and J shed 1 base, with 16 bases lying between them. As DNA, the CDR3 is TGTGCCAGCAGCTCTTTTTCCGGGGCCCTGAACACCGGGGAGCTGTTTTTT. Translated: CASSSFSGALNTGELFF.

The J gene is TRBJ1-4, the V gene TRBV5-1; D gene ambiguous. From germline, CDR1 is SGHRS and CDR2 YFSETQ. CDR3 length: 14 amino acids. The germline V and J ends were trimmed by 4 bases and 7 bases, with 14 bases remaining between them. The chain's CDR3 is CASSAGSWGEKLFF. The CDR3 coding sequence is TGCGCCAGCAGCGCTGGGAGTTGGGGTGAAAAACTGTTTTTT.

The V gene is TRBV27, the J gene TRBJ2-5; 7 bases are a match to TRBD1. The V gene's germline CDR1 is MNHEY and CDR2 SMNVEV (reference sequence). With 6 bases clipped from V and 7 bases from J, the junction kept 8 bases outside the gene matches. CDR3 size: 13 residues. This chain's CDR3 is CASSEQGRTTQYF. The CDR3 nucleotides are TGTGCCAGCAGCGAACAGGGGCGCACGACCCAGTACTTC.

V and J are TRBV28 and TRBJ1-5; D gene ambiguous. The J call is doubtful: the DNA matches TRBJ2-3 better. There are 15 residues in the CDR3. Looked up from germline, CDR1 is MDHEN and CDR2 is SYDVKM. Here the CDR3 DNA reads TGTGCCAGCAGTTTGATCGGGTTGAGCTCTCAGCCCCAGTATTTT. Protein sequence: CASSLIGLSSQPQYF.

V usage is TRBV9 and J usage is TRBJ2-2; weak D call: TRBD1 (7 bases). This CDR3 contains 16 residues. Germline CDR1 SGDLS, CDR2 YYNGEE. V was shortened by 3 bases and J by 7 bases, with 19 bases between the two germline ends. This CDR3 is CASSEETGTVFGELFF. The CDR3 nucleotides are TGTGCCAGCAGCGAGGAGACAGGGACTGTTTTCGGGGAGCTGTTTTTT. Together with reference TRBV9 and TRBJ2-2, the CDR3 gives the full variable domain: DSGVTQTPKHLITATGQRVTLRCSPRSGDLSVYWYQQSLDQGLQFLIQYYNGEERAKGNILERFSAQQFPDLHSELNLSSLELGDSALYFCASSEETGTVFGELFFGEGSRLTVL.

To note about this clone: A read error may explain this, as a much larger clone is one base away. Other nucleotide sequences from this sample produce the same CDR3. V usage is TRBV25-1 and J usage is TRBJ2-3; unclear D gene. This CDR3 spans 14 amino acids. Looked up from germline, CDR1 is MGHDK and CDR2 is SYGVNS. Trimming removed 2 bases from V and 3 bases from J, with 9 bases in between. The chain's CDR3 is CASSEGGRTDTQYF. CDR3 coding DNA: TGTGCCAGCAGTGAAGGCGGCAGAACAGATACGCAGTATTTT.

V gene TRBV18 combines with J gene TRBJ2-5, with D perhaps matching TRBD2 (6 bases). The V end lost 5 bases, the J end lost 5 bases, and 15 bases lay between the germline ends. Germline values: CDR1 KGHSH, CDR2 LQKENI. This CDR3 spans 14 amino acids. CDR3 loop: CASSVGWRGETQYF. The CDR3 nucleotides read TGTGCCAGCTCAGTTGGTTGGAGGGGTGAGACCCAGTACTTC.

The chain combines TRBV10-3 with TRBJ2-3, with D possibly TRBD2 on 7 matching bases. Trimming stripped 0 bases from V and 2 bases from J, with 12 bases between. The CDR3 has 16 amino acids. Germline lookup yields CDR1 ENHRY and CDR2 SYGVKD. The chain's CDR3 is CAISESGGRDTDTQYF. The CDR3 DNA sequence: TGTGCCATCAGTGAGTCCGGGGGGCGGGACACAGATACGCAGTATTTT.

The V call is TRBV7-9, the J call TRBJ2-7; D is possibly TRBD1 (6 bases). V lost 1 base and J lost 0, with 13 bases in between. The CDR3 has 16 residues. In germline, CDR1 is SEHNR, CDR2 FQNEAQ (reference sequence). Here the CDR3 DNA reads TGTGCCAGCAGCTTAGGCGCCGGACAGTACTCCTACGAGCAGTACTTC. Translating it yields CASSLGAGQYSYEQYF.

V is TRBV5-4 and J is TRBJ1-2; D is possibly TRBD1 (5 bases). V shed 3 bases and J shed 2 bases, with 17 bases lying between them. The length of the CDR3 is 16 residues. Germline assignment: CDR1 SGHNT and CDR2 YYREEE (reference sequence). The CDR3 bases are TGTGCCAGCAGCTCAGGACCGTTGGGGGTAAACTATGGCTACACCTTC. Its translation is CASSSGPLGVNYGYTF.

There are a few counts of this clone. This rearrangement joins TRBV6-6 to TRBJ2-6; TRBD1 is a possible D gene (5 bases). Germline lookup yields CDR1 MNHNY and CDR2 SVGAGI (reference sequence). CDR3 length: 16 amino acids. V was trimmed by 3 bases and J by 1 base, leaving 10 bases between them. CDR3 nucleotides: TGTGCCAGCAGTTATCCACAGGTATCTGGGGCCAACGTCCTGACTTTC. Its protein product is CASSYPQVSGANVLTF.

The chain joins TRBV5-1 to TRBJ2-7, with D uncertain. Germline V CDR1 and CDR2: SGHRS, YFSETQ. The CDR3 spans 13 residues. V was shortened by 4 bases and J by 3 bases, with 11 bases between the two germline ends. The CDR3 loop is CASSKVDIYEQYF. The CDR3, as DNA: TGCGCCAGCAGCAAGGTTGATATCTACGAGCAGTACTTC.

The CDR3 DNA reads TGTGCCAGCAGCTCCGACAGGGGGCCTGGGGATACGCAGTATTTT. Translation: CASSSDRGPGDTQYF. The rearrangement links TRBV13 to TRBJ2-3; TRBD1 agrees at 10 bases. With V trimmed by 4 bases and J by 6 bases, 7 bases remained unmatched. CDR1 is PRHDT and CDR2 is FYEKMQ in the germline V gene (reference sequence). The CDR3 runs 15 residues. Drawing the rest from reference TRBV13 and TRBJ2-3, the complete variable domain is AAGVIQSPRHLIKEKRETATLKCYPIPRHDTVYWYQQGPGQDPQFLISFYEKMQSDKGSIPDRFSAQQFSDYHSELNMSSLELGDSALYFCASSSDRGPGDTQYFGPGTRLTVL.

The gene calls are TRBV10-2 and TRBJ1-1; TRBD1 matches 7 bases. This CDR3 region has 13 residues. V was clipped by 10 bases and J by 3 bases; unmatched bases: 8. Germline CDR1 reads WSHSY; CDR2 reads SAAADI. In DNA, the CDR3 is TGCGCCACCCTGACAGGGAGGGACACTGAAGCTTTCTTT. The encoded protein is CATLTGRDTEAFF.

CDR3 protein: CASTHSRKGNYGYTF. The CDR3 nucleotides read TGTGCCAGCACCCACTCTAGAAAGGGAAACTATGGCTACACCTTC. The chain carries TRBV6-6 and TRBJ1-2; no reliable D call. The V end was cut by 7 bases, the J end by 2 bases, with 17 bases between. The CDR3 consists of 15 residues. Germline loops: CDR1 MNHNY, CDR2 SVGAGI (reference sequence).

The chain carries TRBV4-2 and TRBJ1-2; 7 positions match TRBD1. The germline CDR1 and CDR2 sequences are LGHNA and YNFKEQ. The V gene end was trimmed by 0 bases and the J gene end by 8 bases; junction bases not matched to a gene: 12. This CDR3 region has 16 residues. The CDR3 loop is CASSQEWDSRGSGYTF. CDR3 nucleotide sequence: TGTGCCAGCAGCCAAGAGTGGGACAGTAGAGGATCGGGCTACACCTTC.

This clone was detected only once. The chain couples TRBV5-8 to TRBJ2-7; a weak D match, TRBD1 (7 bases). The germline V gene has CDR1 SGHTS and CDR2 YDEGEE. The CDR3 is 15 residues long. Trimming pared 4 bases from V and 1 base from J, leaving 15 bases between. DNA of the CDR3: TGTGCCAGCAGCCGAGAGACAGGGACTTCCTACGAGCAGTACTTC. Translation: CASSRETGTSYEQYF.

This clone was detected many times. This chain uses TRBV18 with TRBJ1-2, with TRBD1 matching 9 bases. The junction had 10 bases not matched to a gene; V was cut back by 2 bases and J by 6 bases. The CDR3 is 16 residues long. The germline gives CDR1 KGHSH, CDR2 LQKENI. The CDR3 DNA reads as TGTGCCAGCTCACCAAGCGTACAGGGGGCTTCCCATGGCTACACCTTC. Its translation is CASSPSVQGASHGYTF.

V and J are TRBV30 and TRBJ2-7; no clear D gene. The CDR3 runs 13 residues. V was clipped by 2 bases and J by 6 bases, with 14 bases between them. Germline V gene data show CDR1 as GTSNPN and CDR2 as SVGIG (reference sequence). CDR3 amino acids: CAWSPKDVVEQYF. Here the CDR3 DNA reads TGTGCCTGGAGTCCCAAGGACGTGGTCGAGCAGTACTTC.

The V gene is TRBV19, the J gene TRBJ2-1, with 7 bases matching TRBD1. This CDR3 is 15 amino acids long. V shed 8 bases and J 0 bases; nucleotides not matched to a gene: 7. Germline V gene data show CDR1 as LNHDA and CDR2 as SQIVND (reference sequence). DNA for the CDR3: TGTGCCAGTCGTGCGGACAGGAGCTCCTACAATGAGCAGTTCTTC. As protein: CASRADRSSYNEQFF.

The chain couples TRBV10-3 to TRBJ2-7; D is tentatively TRBD1 or TRBD2 (5 bases each). Germline-derived CDR1 and CDR2 are ENHRY and SYGVKD. CDR3 length: 14 amino acids. Trimming took 3 bases from V and 0 from J, leaving 9 bases between them. CDR3 residues: CAISDTGPSYEQYF. Here the CDR3 DNA reads TGTGCCATCAGTGACACGGGGCCCTCCTACGAGCAGTACTTC.

This clone turned up a few times. One end of the junction does not line up with germline, which may come from a read error. The J gene is TRBJ2-7, the V gene TRBV5-1; D remains ambiguous. The CDR3 spans 14 residues. CDR1 is SGHRS and CDR2 is YFSETQ in the germline V gene. The CDR3 DNA sequence: TGCGCCAGCATGCCGGGCCACAGCTCCCACGAGCAGTACTTC. It is translated as CASMPGHSSHEQYF. The full variable domain, its missing parts supplied by reference TRBV5-1 and TRBJ2-7, is KAGVTQTPRYLIKTRGQQVTLSCSPISGHRSVSWYQQTPGQGLQFLFEYFSETQRNKGNFPGRFSGRQFSNSRSEMNVSTLELGDSALYLCASMPGHSSHEQYFGPGTRLTVT.

In this sample, this clone turned up once. This chain connects TRBV28 to TRBJ2-2, with D tentatively TRBD1 (7 bases). This CDR3 is 15 amino acids long. Trimming cost V 5 bases and J 7 bases, with 17 bases left between them. Germline V gives CDR1 MDHEN, CDR2 SYDVKM. CDR3 in amino acids: CASSLSRDSGGELFF. The CDR3 DNA sequence: TGTGCCAGCAGTCTCTCGCGGGACAGCGGCGGGGAGCTGTTTTTT. Using reference TRBV28 and TRBJ2-2 for the parts outside the CDR3, the full variable domain is DVKVTQSSRYLVKRTGEKVFLECVQDMDHENMFWYRQDPGLGLRLIYFSYDVKMKEKGDIPEGYSVSREKKERFSLILESASTNQTSMYLCASSLSRDSGGELFFGEGSRLTVL.

The rearrangement links TRBV5-6 to TRBJ2-4; the D is unclear. CDR1 is SGHDT, CDR2 YYEEEE, per germline. Between the trimmed V and J ends, which lost 1 base and 4 bases, there was a span of 9 bases. CDR3 size: 14 residues. For the CDR3, the DNA is TGTGCCAGCAGCTTGAGAGGCTATAAAAACATTCAGTACTTC. As protein: CASSLRGYKNIQYF.

The rearrangement uses TRBV11-3 and TRBJ2-1; D not resolved. Trimming left V 2 bases short and J 0 bases short, with 14 bases between. The CDR3 consists of 17 residues. Germline V gene sequence: CDR1 SGHNT, CDR2 YENEEA. CDR3 in DNA: TGTGCCAGCAGCTTATTAGGGCCCTTAAGCTCCTACAATGAGCAGTTCTTC. Translated, it gives CASSLLGPLSSYNEQFF.

This clone was counted a few times. The V gene is TRBV2, the J gene TRBJ2-2; 11 nucleotides align to TRBD2. The junction had 10 bases not matched to a gene; V was cut back by 9 bases and J by 7 bases. Germline CDR1 reads SNHLY; CDR2 reads FYNNEI. The CDR3 totals 15 residues. The CDR3 is CASKRTSGYIGELFF. The CDR3 bases are TGTGCCAGTAAGCGGACTAGCGGGTATATCGGGGAGCTGTTTTTT.

This clone has just a few counts. This sequence joins TRBV11-2 and TRBJ1-1, with D hard to call. CDR3 length equals 12 residues. The V end was cut by 0 bases, the J end by 1 base, with 0 bases between. Germline lookup yields CDR1 SGHAT and CDR2 FQNNGV. DNA for the CDR3: TGTGCCAGCAGCTTAGAGAACACTGAAGCTTTCTTT. Residues: CASSLENTEAFF.

This clone showed up many times. This chain connects TRBV11-2 to TRBJ1-4; 11 bases match TRBD1. V lost 4 bases, J lost 7 bases, and 2 bases stayed unmatched. CDR1 is SGHAT and CDR2 is FQNNGV in the germline V gene. The CDR3 spans 14 residues. The CDR3 protein is CASSWGTGGEKLFF. CDR3 sequence (DNA): TGTGCCAGCAGCTGGGGGACAGGGGGTGAAAAACTGTTTTTT.